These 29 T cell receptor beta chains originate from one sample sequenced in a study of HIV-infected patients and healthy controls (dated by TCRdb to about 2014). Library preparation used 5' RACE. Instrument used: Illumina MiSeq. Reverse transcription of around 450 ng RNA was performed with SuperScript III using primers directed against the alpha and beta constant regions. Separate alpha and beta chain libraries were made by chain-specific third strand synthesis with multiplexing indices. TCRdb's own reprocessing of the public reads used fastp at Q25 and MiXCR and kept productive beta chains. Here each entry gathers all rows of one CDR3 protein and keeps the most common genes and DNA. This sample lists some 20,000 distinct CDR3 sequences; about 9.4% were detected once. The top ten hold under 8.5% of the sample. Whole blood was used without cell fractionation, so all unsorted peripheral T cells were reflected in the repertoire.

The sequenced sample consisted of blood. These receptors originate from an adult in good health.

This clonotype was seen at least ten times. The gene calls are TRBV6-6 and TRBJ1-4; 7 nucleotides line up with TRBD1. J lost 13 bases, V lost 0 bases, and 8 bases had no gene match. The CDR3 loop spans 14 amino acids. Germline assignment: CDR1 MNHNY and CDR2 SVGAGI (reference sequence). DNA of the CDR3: TGTGCCAGCAGTTACTCGCAGCCGGGACAGAGACTGTTTTTT. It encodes CASSYSQPGQRLFF.

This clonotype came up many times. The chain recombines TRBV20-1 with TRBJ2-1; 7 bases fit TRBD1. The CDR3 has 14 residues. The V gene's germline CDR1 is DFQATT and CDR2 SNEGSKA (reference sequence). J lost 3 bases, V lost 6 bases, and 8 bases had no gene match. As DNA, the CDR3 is TGCAGTGCAAATCTTGACAGGGACTACAATGAGCAGTTCTTC. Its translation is CSANLDRDYNEQFF.

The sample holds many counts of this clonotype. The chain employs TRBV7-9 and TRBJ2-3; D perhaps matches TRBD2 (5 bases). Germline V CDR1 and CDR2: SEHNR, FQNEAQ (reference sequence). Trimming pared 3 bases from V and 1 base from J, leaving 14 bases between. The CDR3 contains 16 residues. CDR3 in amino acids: CASSFGDLPRTDTQYF. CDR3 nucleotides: TGTGCCAGCAGCTTCGGGGATCTTCCTCGCACAGATACGCAGTATTTT. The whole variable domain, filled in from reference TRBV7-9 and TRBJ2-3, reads DTGVSQNPRHKITKRGQNVTFRCDPISEHNRLYWYRQTLGQGPEFLTYFQNEAQLEKSRLLSDRFSAERPKGSFSTLEIQRTEQGDSAMYLCASSFGDLPRTDTQYFGPGTRLTVL.

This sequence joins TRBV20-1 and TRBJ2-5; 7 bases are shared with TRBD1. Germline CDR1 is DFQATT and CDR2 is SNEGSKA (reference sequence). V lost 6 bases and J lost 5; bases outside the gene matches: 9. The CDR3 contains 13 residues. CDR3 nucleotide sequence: TGCAGTGCCCCCAGGGGGATGGAGGAGACCCAGTACTTC. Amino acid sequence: CSAPRGMEETQYF.

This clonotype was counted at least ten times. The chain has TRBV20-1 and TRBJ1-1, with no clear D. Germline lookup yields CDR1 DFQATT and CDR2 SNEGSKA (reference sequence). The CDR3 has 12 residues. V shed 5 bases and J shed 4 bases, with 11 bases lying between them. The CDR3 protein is CSAAGVRTEAFF. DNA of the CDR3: TGCAGTGCTGCGGGCGTTCGCACTGAAGCTTTCTTT.

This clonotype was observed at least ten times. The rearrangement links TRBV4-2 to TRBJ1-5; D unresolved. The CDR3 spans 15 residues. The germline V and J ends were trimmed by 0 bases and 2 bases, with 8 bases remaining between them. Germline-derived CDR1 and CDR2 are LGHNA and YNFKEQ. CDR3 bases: TGTGCCAGCAGCCAAGATGGAGGGCGCAATCAGCCCCAGCATTTT. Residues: CASSQDGGRNQPQHF.

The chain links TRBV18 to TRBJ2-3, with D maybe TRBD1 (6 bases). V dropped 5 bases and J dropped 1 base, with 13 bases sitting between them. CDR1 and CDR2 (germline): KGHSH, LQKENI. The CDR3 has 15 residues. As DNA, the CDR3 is TGTGCCAGCTCAGCACAGGGAAGGGGCACAGATACGCAGTATTTT. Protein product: CASSAQGRGTDTQYF.

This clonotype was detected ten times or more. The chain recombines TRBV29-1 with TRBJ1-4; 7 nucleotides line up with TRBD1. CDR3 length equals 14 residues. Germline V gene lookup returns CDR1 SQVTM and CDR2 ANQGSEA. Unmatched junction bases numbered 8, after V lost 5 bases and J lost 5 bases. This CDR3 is CSVYRGGTNEKLFF. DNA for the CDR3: TGCAGCGTTTACAGGGGAGGGACGAATGAAAAACTGTTTTTT.

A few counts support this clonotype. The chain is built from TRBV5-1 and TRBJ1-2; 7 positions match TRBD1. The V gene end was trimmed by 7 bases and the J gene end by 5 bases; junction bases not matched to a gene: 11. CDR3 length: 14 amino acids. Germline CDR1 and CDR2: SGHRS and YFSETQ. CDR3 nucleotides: TGCGCCAGCTCTCCCGGGACAGACTCTTATGGCTACACCTTC. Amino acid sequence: CASSPGTDSYGYTF.

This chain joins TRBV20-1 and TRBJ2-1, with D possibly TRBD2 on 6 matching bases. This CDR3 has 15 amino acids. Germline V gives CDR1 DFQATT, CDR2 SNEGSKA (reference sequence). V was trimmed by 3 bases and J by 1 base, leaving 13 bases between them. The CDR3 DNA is TGCAGTGCTAGGCCTCGTGGGAGGTCCTACAATGAGCAGTTCTTC. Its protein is CSARPRGRSYNEQFF.

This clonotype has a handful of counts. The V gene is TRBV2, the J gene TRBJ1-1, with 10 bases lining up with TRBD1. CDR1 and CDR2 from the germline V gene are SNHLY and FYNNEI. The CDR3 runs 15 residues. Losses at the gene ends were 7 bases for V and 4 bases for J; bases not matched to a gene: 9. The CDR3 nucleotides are TGTGCCAGCAATCGACAGGGGGCTGAGGGCACTGAAGCTTTCTTT. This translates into CASNRQGAEGTEAFF.

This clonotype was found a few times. In nucleotides, the CDR3 is TGTGCCAGCAGCTTAGGAGGAGCGGGATCCTACAATGAGCAGTTCTTC. Translation: CASSLGGAGSYNEQFF. The chain couples TRBV7-3 to TRBJ2-1; 7 nucleotides agree with TRBD2. Germline CDR1 reads SGHTA; CDR2 reads FQGTGA. Unmatched junction bases numbered 5, after V lost 2 bases and J lost 1 base. This CDR3 region has 16 residues.

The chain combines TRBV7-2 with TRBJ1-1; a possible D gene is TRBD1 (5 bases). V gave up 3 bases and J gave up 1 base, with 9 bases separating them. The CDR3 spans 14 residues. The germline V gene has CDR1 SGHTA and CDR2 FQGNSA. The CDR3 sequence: CASSFTGRNTEAFF. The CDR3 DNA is TGTGCCAGCAGCTTCACAGGCCGGAACACTGAAGCTTTCTTT.

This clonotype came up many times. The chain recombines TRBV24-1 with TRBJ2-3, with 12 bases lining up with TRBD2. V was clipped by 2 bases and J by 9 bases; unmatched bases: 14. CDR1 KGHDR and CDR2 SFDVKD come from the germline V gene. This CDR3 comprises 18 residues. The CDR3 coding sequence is TGTGCCACCAGTGATTCTCGGGACTCTAGCGGGAGGGCCCCCACGCAGTATTTT. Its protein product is CATSDSRDSSGRAPTQYF.

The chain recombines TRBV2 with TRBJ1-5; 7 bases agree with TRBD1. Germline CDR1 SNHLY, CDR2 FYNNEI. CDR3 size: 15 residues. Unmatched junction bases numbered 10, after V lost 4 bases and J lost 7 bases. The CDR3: CASSARQGNIQPQHF. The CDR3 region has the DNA TGTGCCAGCAGTGCGAGACAGGGAAATATCCAGCCCCAGCATTTT.

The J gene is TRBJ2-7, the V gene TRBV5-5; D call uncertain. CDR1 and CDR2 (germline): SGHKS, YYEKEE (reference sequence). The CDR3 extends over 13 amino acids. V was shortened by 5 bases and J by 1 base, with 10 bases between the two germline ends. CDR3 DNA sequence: TGTGCCAGCAGGCCTTCCCCTTCCTACGAGCAGTACTTC. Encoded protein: CASRPSPSYEQYF.

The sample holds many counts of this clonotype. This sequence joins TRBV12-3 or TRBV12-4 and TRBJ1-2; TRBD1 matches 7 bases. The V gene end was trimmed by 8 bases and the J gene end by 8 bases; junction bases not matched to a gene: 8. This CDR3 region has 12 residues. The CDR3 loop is CASGLTGLGYTF. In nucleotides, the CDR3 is TGTGCCAGCGGATTGACAGGGTTGGGCTACACCTTC.

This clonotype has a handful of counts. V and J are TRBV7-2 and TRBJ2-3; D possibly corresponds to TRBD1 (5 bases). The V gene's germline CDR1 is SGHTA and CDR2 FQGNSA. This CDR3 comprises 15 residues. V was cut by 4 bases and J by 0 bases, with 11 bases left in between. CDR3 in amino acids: CASSSPTASTDTQYF. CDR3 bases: TGTGCCAGCAGCTCCCCGACAGCGAGCACAGATACGCAGTATTTT.

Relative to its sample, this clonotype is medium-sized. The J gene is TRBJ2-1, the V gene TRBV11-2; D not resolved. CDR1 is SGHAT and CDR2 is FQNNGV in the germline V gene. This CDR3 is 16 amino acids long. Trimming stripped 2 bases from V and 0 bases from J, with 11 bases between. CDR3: CASSLNIGVSYNEQFF. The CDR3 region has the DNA TGTGCCAGCAGCTTAAATATAGGTGTCTCCTACAATGAGCAGTTCTTC. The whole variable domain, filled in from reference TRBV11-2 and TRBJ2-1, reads EAGVAQSPRYKIIEKRQSVAFWCNPISGHATLYWYQQILGQGPKLLIQFQNNGVVDDSQLPKDRFSAERLKGVDSTLKIQPAKLEDSAVYLCASSLNIGVSYNEQFFGPGTRLTVL.

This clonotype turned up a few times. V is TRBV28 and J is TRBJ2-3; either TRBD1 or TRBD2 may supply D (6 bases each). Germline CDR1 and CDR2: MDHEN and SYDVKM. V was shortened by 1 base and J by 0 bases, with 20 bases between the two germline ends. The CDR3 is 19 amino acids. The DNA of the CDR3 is TGTGCCAGCAGTTTATTGCCCGGGGGCCCACAATTGAGCACAGATACGCAGTATTTT. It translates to CASSLLPGGPQLSTDTQYF. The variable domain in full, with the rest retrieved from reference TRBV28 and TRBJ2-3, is DVKVTQSSRYLVKRTGEKVFLECVQDMDHENMFWYRQDPGLGLRLIYFSYDVKMKEKGDIPEGYSVSREKKERFSLILESASTNQTSMYLCASSLLPGGPQLSTDTQYFGPGTRLTVL.

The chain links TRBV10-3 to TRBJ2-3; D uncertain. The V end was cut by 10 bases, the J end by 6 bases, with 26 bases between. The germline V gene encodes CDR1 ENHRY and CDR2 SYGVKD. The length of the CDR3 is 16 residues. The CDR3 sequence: CATSQPLRADGDTQYF. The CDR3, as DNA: TGTGCCACCTCACAACCCCTTAGGGCCGATGGGGATACGCAGTATTTT.

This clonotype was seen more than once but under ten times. The CDR3, as DNA: TGCGCCAGCAGCCCAAACGCCGGGGATGTGGCTTTCTTT. This codes for CASSPNAGDVAFF. This chain uses TRBV5-1 with TRBJ1-1; D call uncertain. The CDR3 contains 13 residues. Trimming removed 4 bases from V and 11 bases from J, with 18 bases in between. Germline V gene lookup returns CDR1 SGHRS and CDR2 YFSETQ.

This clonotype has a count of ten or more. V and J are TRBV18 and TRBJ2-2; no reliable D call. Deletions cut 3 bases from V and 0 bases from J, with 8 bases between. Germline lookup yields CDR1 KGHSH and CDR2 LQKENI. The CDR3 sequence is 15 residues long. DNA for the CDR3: TGTGCCAGCTCACCGGGGATTTCGAACACCGGGGAGCTGTTTTTT. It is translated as CASSPGISNTGELFF.

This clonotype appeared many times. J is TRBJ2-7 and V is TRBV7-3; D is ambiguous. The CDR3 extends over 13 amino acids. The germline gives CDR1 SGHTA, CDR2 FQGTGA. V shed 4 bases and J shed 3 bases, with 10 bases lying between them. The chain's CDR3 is CASSSQPGYEQYF. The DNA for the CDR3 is TGTGCCAGCAGCTCCCAACCGGGCTACGAGCAGTACTTC.

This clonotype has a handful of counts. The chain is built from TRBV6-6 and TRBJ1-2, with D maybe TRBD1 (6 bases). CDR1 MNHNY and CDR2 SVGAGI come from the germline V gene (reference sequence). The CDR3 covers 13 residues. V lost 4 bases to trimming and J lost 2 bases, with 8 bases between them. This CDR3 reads CASSSGANYGYTF. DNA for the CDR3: TGTGCCAGCAGTTCGGGGGCCAACTATGGCTACACCTTC.

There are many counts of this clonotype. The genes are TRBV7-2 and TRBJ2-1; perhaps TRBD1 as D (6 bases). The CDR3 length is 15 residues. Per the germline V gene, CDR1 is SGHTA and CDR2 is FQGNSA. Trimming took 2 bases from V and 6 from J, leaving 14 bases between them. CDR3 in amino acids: CASSLSRTDSNEQFF. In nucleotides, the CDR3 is TGTGCCAGCAGCTTAAGTCGGACAGATAGCAATGAGCAGTTCTTC.

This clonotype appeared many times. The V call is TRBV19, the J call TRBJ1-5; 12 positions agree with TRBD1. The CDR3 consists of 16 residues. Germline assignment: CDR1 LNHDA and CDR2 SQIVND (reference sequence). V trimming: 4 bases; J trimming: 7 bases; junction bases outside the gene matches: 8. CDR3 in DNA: TGTGCCAGTAGTAGGGGACAGGGGGCTTCAGGGCAGCCCCAGCATTTT. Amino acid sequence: CASSRGQGASGQPQHF. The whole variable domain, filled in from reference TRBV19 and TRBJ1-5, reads DGGITQSPKYLFRKEGQNVTLSCEQNLNHDAMYWYRQDPGQGLRLIYYSQIVNDFQKGDIAEGYSVSREKKESFPLTVTSAQKNPTAFYLCASSRGQGASGQPQHFGDGTRLSIL.

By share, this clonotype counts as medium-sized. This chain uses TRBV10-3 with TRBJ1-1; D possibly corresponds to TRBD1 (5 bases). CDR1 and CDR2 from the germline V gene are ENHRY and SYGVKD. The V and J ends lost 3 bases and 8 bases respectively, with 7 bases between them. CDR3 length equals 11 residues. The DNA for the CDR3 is TGTGCCATCAGTGAAGGGGCAGAAGCTTTCTTT. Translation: CAISEGAEAFF.

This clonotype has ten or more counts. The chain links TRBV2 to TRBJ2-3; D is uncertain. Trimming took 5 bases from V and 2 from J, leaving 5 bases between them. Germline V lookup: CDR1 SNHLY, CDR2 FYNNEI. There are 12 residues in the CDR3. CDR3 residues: CASSSNTDTQYF. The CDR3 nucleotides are TGTGCCAGCAGTTCTAACACAGATACGCAGTATTTT.